What follows describes a single TCR beta chain. Its antigen is not known. Isolated per sample were at least 7 million PBMCs. Each sample yielded at least 5.5 micrograms of PBMC total RNA. A second PCR of about 6 to 11 cycles used a sample-barcoded 5' primer and a J-beta primer mix. TCRdb independently ran MiXCR on the 5' RACE reads; one entry per CDR3 protein. The repertoire has about 1.5 million distinct CDR3 sequences, approximately 42% of them found once; the top ten carry roughly 3.7%. This specimen belongs to a study of blood T cells in healthy people across ages. Study summary: Researchers report that template switching captured about one barcoded beta molecule per two T cells. Whole-study results and caveats: The CMV status of each donor remained undetermined, and this could have confounded shifts in expanded clonotypes.

V shed 5 bases and J shed 13 bases, with 20 bases lying between them. This CDR3 is built from 14 residues. Germline CDR1 SEHNR, CDR2 FQNEAQ (reference sequence). The sequenced material came from blood. The TCR comes from a young woman in good health. This chain links TRBV7-9 with TRBJ1-4; D is undetermined. The CDR3 DNA is TGTGCCAGCAGCGGTCGACACCATAAAGATGGACTGTTTTTT. This translates into CASSGRHHKDGLFF.